This TCR beta chain was recovered during a study of tumor and adjacent non-tumor tissue in lung cancer. Study at large: Histology: 12 adenocarcinoma, a couple of squamous cell carcinoma, 1 small cell lung cancer.

TCRbeta libraries were built with three rounds of nested PCR, modified from ARM-PCR. MiXCR was run by TCRdb on the multiplex PCR reads, yielding one entry per CDR3 protein. The table records over 85,000 distinct CDR3 sequences, under 90% of them present only once. Broader study findings: TCR diversity was significantly greater in tumor than normal lung tissue. In normal lung, the top 100 clones were significantly more dominant than in tumor.

RNA was extracted from bulk tissue without any cell sorting. Chemotherapy-naive patients with new lung cancer underwent thoracic surgery in China, August–November 2014. Details on this clonotype: Its matching antigen is unknown.

Germline assignment: CDR1 ENHRY and CDR2 SYGVKD. V lost 9 bases and J lost 0, with 15 bases in between. CDR3 length equals 15 residues. V gene TRBV10-3 combines with J gene TRBJ2-1; D could derive from TRBD1 or TRBD2 (5 bases each). The TCR comes from a man aged 70-80 years with non-small cell lung cancer. What was sequenced was lung tumor tissue. CDR3 DNA sequence: TGTGCCATGAGTCAAAAGGGGAGCTCCTACAATGAGCAGTTCTTC. It encodes CAMSQKGSSYNEQFF.